Described below is a single T cell receptor (beta chain) sequence and its context. Its antigen remains unidentified. Here immunoSEQ multiplex PCR was the method, and the copy in TCRdb shows in-frame clones only, minus some. The profile covers 45,000 to 65,000 clones, with about two thirds appearing a single time and around 4.8% taken by the ten largest. The sample comes from a study of a mutant IDH1 vaccine in newly diagnosed glioma. Study results and limitations: Of all patients, about 94% showed vaccine-induced immune responses.

As to time point: week 47, end of study. Doses comprised 300 ug of mutant IDH1 20-mer peptide each, plus topical imiquimod. The input for sequencing was peripheral blood mononuclear cells (PBMCs), taken from a glioma patient whose treatment included an IDH1 peptide vaccine. The clonotype originates from a man aged 40-55 years with glioma. Some clones in this sample may be carry-over from other donors' samples.

The CDR3 nucleotides read TGCGCCAGCAGCCTCGGGACCCAATACTCGATGAACACTGAAGCTTTCTTT. This codes for CASSLGTQYSMNTEAFF. The chain joins TRBV5-1 to TRBJ1-1; a possible D gene is TRBD1 (5 bases). V gave up 4 bases and J gave up 0 bases, with 19 bases separating them. The germline CDR1 and CDR2 sequences are SGHRS and YFSETQ. This CDR3 has 17 amino acids.